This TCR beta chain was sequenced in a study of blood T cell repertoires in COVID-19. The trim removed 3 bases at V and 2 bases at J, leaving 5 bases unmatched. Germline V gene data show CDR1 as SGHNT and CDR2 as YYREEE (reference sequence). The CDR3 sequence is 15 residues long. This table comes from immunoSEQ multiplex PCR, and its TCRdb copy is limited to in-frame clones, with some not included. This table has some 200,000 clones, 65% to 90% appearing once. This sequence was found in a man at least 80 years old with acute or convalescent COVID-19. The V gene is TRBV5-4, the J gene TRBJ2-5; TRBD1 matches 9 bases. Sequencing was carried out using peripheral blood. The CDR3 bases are TGTGCCAGCAGCTCCTCCGGGACAGGGCAAGAGACCCAGTACTTC. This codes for CASSSSGTGQETQYF. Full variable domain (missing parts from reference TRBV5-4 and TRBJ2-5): ETGVTQSPTHLIKTRGQQVTLRCSSQSGHNTVSWYQQALGQGPQFIFQYYREEENGRGNFPPRFSGLQFPNYSSELNVNALELDDSALYLCASSSSGTGQETQYFGPGTRLLVL.